The 32 T cell receptor beta chains below were found in one sample sequenced in a study of blood T cell repertoires in COVID-19. Generated by immunoSEQ multiplex PCR, the TCRdb table keeps only in-frame clones and is missing some. The sample holds roughly 200,000 clones, roughly 85% seen once. Sequencing used peripheral blood. The source of these receptors is a woman aged 60-70 years with acute or convalescent COVID-19.

The chain is built from TRBV18 and TRBJ2-5; 8 bases fit TRBD2. The CDR3 consists of 15 residues. Losses at the gene ends were 2 bases for V and 5 bases for J; bases not matched to a gene: 7. Germline V lookup: CDR1 KGHSH, CDR2 LQKENI. CDR3 DNA: TGTGCCAGCTCACCAAACAGCGGGAGTCGGGAGACCCAGTACTTC. Translation gives CASSPNSGSRETQYF.

The chain employs TRBV29-1 and TRBJ1-1; 8 bases fit TRBD1. V dropped 6 bases and J dropped 6; count of bases not matched to a gene: 9. Per germline, CDR1 SQVTM and CDR2 ANQGSEA. The CDR3 extends over 13 amino acids. As DNA, the CDR3 is TGCAGCGTGGGGGATGGACAGGGCTCTGAAGCTTTCTTT. Its protein is CSVGDGQGSEAFF.

CDR3 residues: CASTKGLAGTGGNEQFF. The CDR3 nucleotides are TGCGCCAGCACCAAGGGACTAGCGGGAACCGGAGGGAATGAGCAGTTCTTC. The J gene is TRBJ2-1, the V gene TRBV10-2, with 13 nucleotides matching TRBD2. CDR1 WSHSY and CDR2 SAAADI come from the germline V gene. The ends lost 7 bases at V and 7 bases at J; junction bases unmatched: 13. CDR3 length: 17 amino acids.

The chain is built from TRBV27 and TRBJ2-1; possibly TRBD2 for D (5 bases). Looked up from germline, CDR1 is MNHEY and CDR2 is SMNVEV (reference sequence). Trimming pared 6 bases from V and 4 bases from J, leaving 16 bases between. This CDR3 has 15 amino acids. CDR3 sequence: CASSRILTGYNEQFF. The CDR3 nucleotides read TGTGCCAGCAGCCGTATCCTCACGGGGTACAATGAGCAGTTCTTC.

The V call is TRBV2, the J call TRBJ2-1; tentative D call: TRBD1 (6 bases). CDR3 length equals 15 residues. The V end was cut by 5 bases, the J end by 6 bases, with 17 bases between. Germline CDR1 reads SNHLY; CDR2 reads FYNNEI. The CDR3 region is CASSITGRGVNEQFF. The CDR3 DNA reads as TGTGCCAGCAGTATCACAGGGCGAGGGGTCAATGAGCAGTTCTTC.

V is TRBV3-1 (or the pseudogene TRBV3-2) and J is TRBJ1-3; TRBD1 matches at 7 bases. V was pared by 1 base and J by 5 bases, with 5 bases of the junction left unmatched. The CDR3 is 15 residues long. Germline loops: CDR1 LGHDT, CDR2 YNNKEL (reference sequence). CDR3 loop: CASSQVLTGRNTIYF. CDR3 sequence (DNA): TGTGCCAGCAGCCAAGTCCTGACAGGGAGAAACACCATATATTTT.

This chain joins TRBV6-5 and TRBJ1-5; D might be TRBD1 (5 bases). Trimming took off 10 bases at V and 0 bases at J, with 16 bases between the two ends. CDR3 length: 15 residues. Looked up from germline, CDR1 is MNHEY and CDR2 is SVGAGI. CDR3 nucleotide sequence: TGTGCCACCGTCGGGGGAACCATTAGCAATCAGCCCCAGCATTTT. Translating it yields CATVGGTISNQPQHF.

This clone came up a few times. The chain links TRBV7-3 to TRBJ2-1; 12 nucleotides agree with TRBD2. V trimming: 5 bases; J trimming: 8 bases; junction bases outside the gene matches: 7. Germline V gene data show CDR1 as SGHTA and CDR2 as FQGTGA. The CDR3 is 15 amino acids. The CDR3 spells CASSQTSGSLYEQFF. As DNA, the CDR3 is TGTGCCAGCAGCCAGACTAGCGGGAGTCTCTATGAGCAGTTCTTC.

The chain uses TRBV30 and TRBJ1-6, with D perhaps TRBD1 (5 bases). Germline assignment: CDR1 GTSNPN and CDR2 SVGIG (reference sequence). Trimming left V 4 bases short and J 10 bases short, with 17 bases between. This CDR3 is 14 amino acids long. In DNA, the CDR3 is TGTGCCTGGACTCCCAGGGCTGGGGTGTCACCCCTCCACTTT. This translates into CAWTPRAGVSPLHF.

CDR3 sequence: CASSTTRPNQPQHF. DNA of the CDR3: TGTGCCAGTTCTACCACCAGGCCCAATCAGCCCCAGCATTTT. This rearrangement joins TRBV6-9 to TRBJ1-5; no reliable D call. Germline V gives CDR1 MNHGY, CDR2 SVAAGI. With 9 bases removed from V and 3 bases from J, the gap between germline ends came to 15 bases. There are 14 residues in the CDR3.

On this clone itself: Other DNA sequences in the sample encode the same CDR3. The chain links TRBV2 to TRBJ2-5; D gene ambiguous. V dropped 5 bases and J dropped 5 bases, with 6 bases sitting between them. Germline V gives CDR1 SNHLY, CDR2 FYNNEI. This CDR3 has 11 residues. The DNA for the CDR3 is TGTGCCAGCAGTCCCCTGGAGACCCAGTACTTC. Residues: CASSPLETQYF.

The chain combines TRBV7-9 with TRBJ1-3, with 7 bases that match TRBD1. The germline V gene encodes CDR1 SEHNR and CDR2 FQNEAQ (reference sequence). With 2 bases clipped from V and 0 bases from J, the junction kept 10 bases outside the gene matches. This CDR3 has 18 residues. As DNA, the CDR3 is TGTGCCAGCAGCTTAAGTCCACAGGGGCTATTCTCTGGAAACACCATATATTTT. Amino acids: CASSLSPQGLFSGNTIYF.

The rearrangement joins TRBV29-1 to TRBJ1-2, with D maybe TRBD1 (5 bases). Trimming pared 6 bases from V and 2 bases from J, leaving 22 bases between. This CDR3 has 16 amino acids. In germline, CDR1 is SQVTM, CDR2 ANQGSEA. The CDR3 region is CSVENWPRAKNYGYTF. CDR3 sequence (DNA): TGCAGCGTGGAAAACTGGCCCAGGGCCAAAAACTATGGCTACACCTTC.

On this clone: One end of the junction is discordant with germline, which a read error may explain. This chain joins TRBV6-1 and TRBJ1-2, with 7 bases aligning to TRBD1. Per the germline V gene, CDR1 is MNHNS and CDR2 is SASEGT. The CDR3 contains 15 residues. The CDR3 here is CASREGGKVNYGYTF. CDR3 bases: TGTGCCAGCAGAGAAGGGGGCAAAGTCAACTATGGCTACACCTTC.

The genes are TRBV7-2 and TRBJ1-2; TRBD1 agrees at 7 bases. Germline V gene data show CDR1 as SGHTA and CDR2 as FQGNSA. The CDR3 length is 15 residues. Trimming cost V 1 base and J 4 bases; bases outside gene matches: 6. CDR3 sequence reads: CASSLGMTGFYGYTF. CDR3 in DNA: TGTGCCAGCAGCTTAGGGATGACAGGGTTCTATGGCTACACCTTC.

V usage is TRBV7-3 and J usage is TRBJ2-1; TRBD2 aligns across 9 bases. There are 16 residues in the CDR3. V trimming: 5 bases; J trimming: 8 bases; junction bases outside the gene matches: 13. Per the germline V gene, CDR1 is SGHTA and CDR2 is FQGTGA. The CDR3 protein is CASSRQGLALGHEQFF. The DNA of the CDR3 is TGTGCCAGCAGCCGACAGGGACTAGCACTTGGTCATGAGCAGTTCTTC.

The chain is built from TRBV29-1 and TRBJ1-4, with 9 positions matching TRBD1. Germline loops: CDR1 SQVTM, CDR2 ANQGSEA. The junction had 7 bases not matched to a gene; V was cut back by 6 bases and J by 8 bases. This CDR3 comprises 13 residues. This CDR3 reads CSVGTGSTEKLFF. DNA of the CDR3: TGCAGCGTGGGGACAGGGTCAACGGAAAAACTGTTTTTT.

This chain uses TRBV5-4 with TRBJ1-1, with 8 bases lining up with TRBD1. CDR3 length: 14 amino acids. J gave up 3 bases and V 5 bases, and 6 bases lay outside the gene matches. Germline V CDR1 and CDR2: SGHNT, YYREEE (reference sequence). CDR3 sequence: CASRYRGSDTEAFF. The CDR3 bases are TGTGCCAGCAGGTACAGGGGGTCGGACACTGAAGCTTTCTTT.

The chain employs TRBV12-5 and TRBJ1-6; possible D gene TRBD1, 6 bases. V lost 0 bases and J 7 bases, leaving 10 bases between the germline ends. The CDR3 totals 15 residues. Germline CDR1 and CDR2: LGHNT and FRNRAP. This CDR3 reads CASGLVRDNNSPLHF. DNA for the CDR3: TGTGCTAGTGGTTTGGTCCGGGACAACAATTCACCCCTCCACTTT.

In this sample, this clone turned up a few times. The chain employs TRBV4-1 and TRBJ2-1, with TRBD2 identical over 9 bases. The CDR3 extends over 15 amino acids. V shed 9 bases, J shed 7 bases, and the junction held 13 bases outside the gene matches. The germline V gene has CDR1 MGHRA and CDR2 YSYEKL. In DNA, the CDR3 is TGCGCCAGTACAGTTAGTGCTAGCGGGGATAATGAGCAGTTCTTC. Translation: CASTVSASGDNEQFF.

The rearrangement joins TRBV11-1 to TRBJ2-1, with 10 bases identical to TRBD2. This CDR3 is 16 amino acids long. J gave up 9 bases and V 1 base, and 9 bases lay outside the gene matches. Germline-derived CDR1 and CDR2 are SGHAT and FQDESV (reference sequence). The CDR3 nucleotides read TGTGCCAGCAGCTTAGAATTTAGCGGGAGGTTCGGTGAGCAGTTCTTC. Its protein product is CASSLEFSGRFGEQFF.

This sequence joins TRBV19 and TRBJ1-4; tentative D call: TRBD1 (5 bases). This CDR3 region has 12 residues. Trimming removed 3 bases from V and 11 bases from J, with 10 bases in between. The germline CDR1 and CDR2 sequences are LNHDA and SQIVND (reference sequence). The CDR3 here is CASSMQGVKLFF. CDR3 DNA sequence: TGTGCCAGTAGTATGCAAGGGGTTAAACTGTTTTTT.

The chain joins TRBV28 to TRBJ1-2; tentative D call: TRBD1 (5 bases). V lost 4 bases, J lost 2 bases, and 11 bases lay in between. CDR1 MDHEN and CDR2 SYDVKM come from the germline V gene. This CDR3 spans 14 amino acids. The CDR3 DNA reads TGTGCCAGCAGTTACGGGGGAGTCAACTATGGCTACACCTTC. It codes for CASSYGGVNYGYTF.

The V gene is TRBV5-5, the J gene TRBJ2-7; 9 positions agree with TRBD1. The CDR3 is 15 residues long. The germline V gene encodes CDR1 SGHKS and CDR2 YYEKEE (reference sequence). The V gene end was trimmed by 0 bases and the J gene end by 5 bases; junction bases not matched to a gene: 6. The CDR3 loop is CASSLAGTGFNEQYV. The DNA of the CDR3 is TGTGCCAGCAGCTTGGCAGGGACAGGGTTTAACGAGCAGTACGTC.

This clone occurred once. The V call is TRBV19, the J call TRBJ1-1; D gene uncertain. The germline CDR1 and CDR2 sequences are LNHDA and SQIVND (reference sequence). The CDR3 runs 14 residues. V shed 7 bases and J shed 7 bases, with 19 bases lying between them. Written as DNA, the CDR3 is TGTGCCAGTAATCATTTTCCGGAGGTTCTTGAAGCTTTCTTT. Its translation: CASNHFPEVLEAFF.

The rearrangement joins TRBV14 to TRBJ2-5; 11 positions match TRBD2. J gave up 7 bases and V 4 bases, and 5 bases lay outside the gene matches. Germline CDR1 and CDR2: SGHDN and FVKESK. There are 14 residues in the CDR3. The CDR3 nucleotides are TGTGCCAGCAGCCGACTAGCGGGAAGCAGGACCCAGTACTTC. It codes for CASSRLAGSRTQYF.

The chain combines TRBV30 with TRBJ1-2; 8 bases are a match to TRBD1. V dropped 7 bases and J dropped 4; count of bases not matched to a gene: 5. Germline CDR1 reads GTSNPN; CDR2 reads SVGIG (reference sequence). The CDR3 contains 12 residues. As DNA, the CDR3 is TGTGCCTTAGGACAGGGAATCTATGGCTACACCTTC. Translating gives CALGQGIYGYTF.

The rearrangement links TRBV5-1 to TRBJ1-1, with D unclear. CDR3 length: 14 amino acids. Germline-derived CDR1 and CDR2 are SGHRS and YFSETQ. The V and J ends lost 2 bases and 5 bases respectively, with 13 bases between them. The CDR3 DNA is TGCGCCAGCAGCTTAGACGGTAGAGGGACTGAAGCTTTCTTT. This gives the protein CASSLDGRGTEAFF.

The chain carries TRBV6-1 and TRBJ1-4; D not resolved. Germline lookup yields CDR1 MNHNS and CDR2 SASEGT. V was shortened by 2 bases and J by 10 bases, with 14 bases between the two germline ends. The CDR3 runs to 14 residues. CDR3 DNA sequence: TGTGCCAGCAGTGAACAACAGACCATTGGAAAACTGTTTTTT. It is translated as CASSEQQTIGKLFF.

V is TRBV28 and J is TRBJ1-2; the D gene is possibly TRBD1 (5 bases). The CDR3 is 15 residues long. Germline-derived CDR1 and CDR2 are MDHEN and SYDVKM. V was clipped by 7 bases and J by 3 bases, with 18 bases between them. In DNA form, the CDR3 reads TGTGCCAGCATCCAAGGAAGGGGTTGGGACTATGGCTACACCTTC. Protein: CASIQGRGWDYGYTF.

This rearrangement joins TRBV3-1 (or the pseudogene TRBV3-2) to TRBJ1-1; TRBD1 agrees at 8 bases. The germline gives CDR1 LGHDT, CDR2 YNNKEL (reference sequence). The CDR3 contains 15 residues. V lost 4 bases, J lost 10 bases, and 14 bases stayed unmatched. The CDR3 coding sequence is TGTGCCAGCAGCCCTGTGACAGGGGTAACCAGAAGAGCTTTCTTT. It specifies CASSPVTGVTRRAFF.

V is TRBV9 and J is TRBJ1-5; D is ambiguous. The germline V gene has CDR1 SGDLS and CDR2 YYNGEE. The V and J ends lost 7 bases and 2 bases respectively, with 13 bases between them. There are 14 residues in the CDR3. CDR3 coding DNA: TGTGCCAGCGGTAAGGCGGATGGCAATCAGCCCCAGCATTTT. Its translation: CASGKADGNQPQHF.